The 19 T cell receptor beta chains given below trace back to one sample, sequenced in a study of response to subunit inactivated influenza vaccine. A single record per CDR3 protein comes from TCRdb applying MiXCR to the RT-PCR reads. The sample includes 500,000 to 550,000 distinct CDR3 sequences, 20% to 25% of them seen just once. The sample was also reused in another study, on T cells expressing NK-cell markers. From that report: 5'RACE template switching with UMIs generated TCR beta cDNA.

Sequenced here: CD4+ T cells sorted from PBMCs, sampled roughly 13 days after vaccination. Source of these receptors: a man in his fifties who received an inactivated influenza vaccine.

The genes are TRBV29-1 and TRBJ2-3, with 9 positions matching TRBD1. CDR3 size: 13 residues. Germline V gene sequence: CDR1 SQVTM, CDR2 ANQGSEA. Unmatched junction bases numbered 6, after V lost 7 bases and J lost 4 bases. CDR3 sequence (DNA): TGCAGCGCTCTCCGGGACAGGGCAGATACGCAGTATTTT. Translation: CSALRDRADTQYF.

This CDR3 reads CASSLYGGANNEQFF. CDR3 nucleotide sequence: TGTGCCAGCAGCTTATACGGGGGGGCGAACAATGAGCAGTTCTTC. The chain carries TRBV7-6 and TRBJ2-1; 8 positions agree with TRBD2. Germline assignment: CDR1 SGHVS and CDR2 FNYEAQ. Trimming took 2 bases from V and 5 from J; bases not matched to a gene: 5. CDR3 length: 15 amino acids. Filled out from reference TRBV7-6 and TRBJ2-1, the complete variable domain reads GAGVSQSPRYKVTKRGQDVALRCDPISGHVSLYWYRQALGQGPEFLTYFNYEAQQDKSGLPNDRFSAERPEGSISTLTIQRTEQRDSAMYRCASSLYGGANNEQFFGPGTRLTVL.

For the CDR3, the DNA is TGTGCCAGCAGCCGGGGACGGAGGAGCTCCTACGAGCAGTACTTC. It translates to CASSRGRRSSYEQYF. This chain connects TRBV14 to TRBJ2-7; D possibly uses TRBD1 or TRBD2 (5 bases each). The CDR3 is 15 residues long. Deletions cut 4 bases from V and 0 bases from J, with 13 bases between. CDR1 SGHDN and CDR2 FVKESK come from the germline V gene.

In its sample, this clonotype was seen many times. The chain has TRBV5-1 and TRBJ2-3; D gene unclear. Germline lookup yields CDR1 SGHRS and CDR2 YFSETQ. The V end lost 4 bases, the J end lost 11 bases, and 5 bases lay between the germline ends. The CDR3 runs 9 residues. CDR3 in amino acids: CASSPQQYF. CDR3 coding DNA: TGCGCCAGCAGCCCACAGCAGTATTTT.

The rearrangement joins TRBV10-3 to TRBJ2-1; D may be TRBD2 (5 bases). The germline V gene has CDR1 ENHRY and CDR2 SYGVKD. The CDR3 length is 12 residues. V lost 6 bases and J 10 bases, leaving 13 bases between the germline ends. CDR3 sequence (DNA): TGTGCCATCAGGGACGGGGTAGAGGAGCAGTTCTTC. Translated, it gives CAIRDGVEEQFF.

This clonotype has more than one count but fewer than ten. The CDR3 nucleotides read TGTGCCAGCAGCTCGGGATCTTCTAACTATGGCTACACCTTC. This gives the protein CASSSGSSNYGYTF. The chain is built from TRBV7-9 and TRBJ1-2; D not certain. The ends were cut back, 4 bases at V and 0 bases at J, with 9 bases in the middle. Germline assignment: CDR1 SEHNR and CDR2 FQNEAQ (reference sequence). The CDR3 consists of 14 residues.

CDR3 loop: CASSDAGRQPQHF. For the CDR3, the DNA is TGTGCCAGCAGTGACGCCGGTCGTCAGCCCCAGCATTTT. V usage is TRBV25-1 and J usage is TRBJ1-5; no definite D call. The V gene's germline CDR1 is MGHDK and CDR2 SYGVNS. This CDR3 is 13 amino acids long. V shed 3 bases and J shed 6 bases, with 9 bases lying between them.

This clonotype was picked up a small number of times. The gene calls are TRBV4-2 and TRBJ2-3; D uncertain. Germline CDR1 and CDR2: LGHNA and YNFKEQ. V lost 1 base and J 4 bases, leaving 9 bases between the germline ends. CDR3 size: 14 residues. CDR3 DNA sequence: TGTGCCAGCAGCCAAGCTTTGACATCAGATACGCAGTATTTT. Encoded protein: CASSQALTSDTQYF.

This clonotype occurred many times. J is TRBJ2-3 and V is TRBV7-8, with TRBD1 matching over 9 bases. V lost 5 bases and J lost 2; bases outside the gene matches: 5. Germline CDR1 SGHVS, CDR2 FQNEAQ. The CDR3 length is 15 residues. Here the CDR3 DNA reads TGTGCCAGCAGCACTAGACAGGGGGACACAGATACGCAGTATTTT. Protein sequence: CASSTRQGDTDTQYF.

The J gene is TRBJ1-6, the V gene TRBV11-2; D uncertain. This CDR3 has 14 amino acids. V gave up 3 bases and J gave up 7 bases, with 10 bases separating them. CDR1 and CDR2 (germline): SGHAT, FQNNGV. This CDR3 is CASSLRVQNSPLHF. The CDR3 DNA reads as TGTGCCAGCAGCTTGCGGGTCCAGAATTCACCCCTCCACTTT. Full variable domain (outside the CDR3, taken from reference TRBV11-2 and TRBJ1-6): EAGVAQSPRYKIIEKRQSVAFWCNPISGHATLYWYQQILGQGPKLLIQFQNNGVVDDSQLPKDRFSAERLKGVDSTLKIQPAKLEDSAVYLCASSLRVQNSPLHFGNGTRLTVT.

This clonotype came up a few times. The chain links TRBV6-2 or TRBV6-3 to TRBJ2-5; D is perhaps TRBD1 (5 bases). The CDR3 has 13 amino acids. The V end was cut by 7 bases, the J end by 2 bases, with 11 bases between. CDR1 MNHEY and CDR2 SVGEGT come from the germline V gene. In DNA, the CDR3 is TGTGCCAGCAACTGGGGCCAACAAGAGACCCAGTACTTC. Its translation: CASNWGQQETQYF.

This chain uses TRBV7-2 with TRBJ1-5; D gene unclear. Trimming shortened V by 2 bases and J by 6 bases, and 11 bases separated the two germline ends. Germline-derived CDR1 and CDR2 are SGHTA and FQGNSA. This CDR3 is built from 14 residues. CDR3 bases: TGTGCCAGCAGCTTAACCTCGGAAGGTCAGCCCCAGCATTTT. Its protein is CASSLTSEGQPQHF.

V usage is TRBV7-9 and J usage is TRBJ2-7, with 14 nucleotides matching TRBD2. Germline V lookup: CDR1 SEHNR, CDR2 FQNEAQ (reference sequence). This CDR3 contains 16 residues. The J segment lost 7 bases and the V segment lost 5 bases, leaving 10 bases of the junction unmatched. CDR3 loop: CASSPAGLAGVREQYF. CDR3 sequence (DNA): TGTGCCAGCAGCCCTGCGGGACTAGCGGGAGTTCGGGAGCAGTACTTC. The variable domain in full, with the rest retrieved from reference TRBV7-9 and TRBJ2-7, is DTGVSQNPRHKITKRGQNVTFRCDPISEHNRLYWYRQTLGQGPEFLTYFQNEAQLEKSRLLSDRFSAERPKGSFSTLEIQRTEQGDSAMYLCASSPAGLAGVREQYFGPGTRLTVT.

This clonotype showed up just a few times. This chain links TRBV7-2 with TRBJ2-3; D may be TRBD1 (5 bases). Trimming shortened V by 1 base and J by 2 bases, and 13 bases separated the two germline ends. CDR3 length: 16 residues. Germline CDR1 reads SGHTA; CDR2 reads FQGNSA. CDR3 sequence reads: CASSLGPGLTTDTQYF. The CDR3 coding sequence is TGTGCCAGCAGCTTAGGACCAGGGTTGACCACAGATACGCAGTATTTT.

This rearrangement joins TRBV24-1 to TRBJ2-3, with TRBD1 identical over 7 bases. Germline V lookup: CDR1 KGHDR, CDR2 SFDVKD. This CDR3 comprises 16 residues. V was clipped by 1 base and J by 0 bases; unmatched bases: 3. The CDR3 sequence: CATSDLQGSSTDTQYF. The CDR3 region has the DNA TGTGCCACCAGTGATTTACAGGGGTCTAGCACAGATACGCAGTATTTT.

The V gene is TRBV18, the J gene TRBJ2-2; perhaps TRBD2 as D (6 bases). V lost 1 base and J lost 0, with 6 bases in between. Per germline, CDR1 KGHSH and CDR2 LQKENI. The length of the CDR3 is 15 residues. CDR3 amino acids: CASSPRLANTGELFF. DNA for the CDR3: TGTGCCAGCTCACCACGACTAGCGAACACCGGGGAGCTGTTTTTT.

The CDR3 DNA sequence: TGTGCCAGCAGCTCGTCCGGGACAGACTCCTACAATGAGCAGTTCTTC. The encoded protein is CASSSSGTDSYNEQFF. This rearrangement joins TRBV7-9 to TRBJ2-1, with 7 bases aligning to TRBD1. The V gene end was trimmed by 4 bases and the J gene end by 0 bases; junction bases not matched to a gene: 6. CDR1 and CDR2 (germline): SEHNR, FQNEAQ (reference sequence). The CDR3 spans 16 residues.

This clonotype was seen only a few times. The chain carries TRBV12-3 or TRBV12-4 and TRBJ2-1; weak D call: TRBD2 (6 bases). Between the trimmed V and J ends, which lost 1 base and 4 bases, there was a span of 14 bases. The CDR3 consists of 16 residues. The CDR3: CASSLDRRGHYNEQFF. The CDR3 DNA is TGTGCCAGCAGTTTAGATCGGCGGGGCCATTACAATGAGCAGTTCTTC.

J is TRBJ2-2 and V is TRBV15, with no clear D. V was shortened by 6 bases and J by 1 base, with 6 bases between the two germline ends. The CDR3 totals 13 residues. The V gene's germline CDR1 is LNHNV and CDR2 YYDKDF (reference sequence). CDR3 DNA: TGTGCCACCAGTCTGATGAACACCGGGGAGCTGTTTTTT. Translation: CATSLMNTGELFF.